These T cell receptor beta chains were read from a single sample in a study of cytomegalovirus exposure and HLA in healthy donors. Assay: immunoSEQ multiplex PCR; the TCRdb copy retains only in-frame clones and omits some. The table lists 150,000 or so clones, approximately 80% of them singletons. The source material was PBMCs. The receptor set was obtained from a middle-aged woman in good health and CMV-seronegative. Both conserved end residues are part of each CDR3. The order of the fields is V gene, clone size, J gene, D gene, CDR3 DNA, CDR3 protein. The D gene is left open where the match is weak. Some rows mark clone size as missing; the rest say once, few, many or name a class of expanded clone.

TRBV5-6	.	TRBJ2-5	TRBD2	TGTGCCAGCAGCTCCCGGGGGGGGGTAGGAGAGACCCAGTACTTC	CASSSRGGVGETQYF
TRBV7-2	.	TRBJ1-2	TRBD1	TGTGCCAGCAGCTTGCAGGGGGTCGACTATGGCTACACCTTC	CASSLQGVDYGYTF
TRBV9	once	TRBJ2-3	.	TGTGCCAGCAGCGTGGCATTAGCCCCCGGAGATACGCAGTATTTT	CASSVALAPGDTQYF
TRBV30	.	TRBJ1-1	.	TGTGCCTGGAGTAGTGAGGACACTGAAGCTTTCTTT	CAWSSEDTEAFF
TRBV5-8	.	TRBJ2-7	TRBD1	TGTGCCAGCGGTGGACAGGGCGTCCACTACGAGCAGTACTTC	CASGGQGVHYEQYF
TRBV5-1	.	TRBJ1-3	TRBD1	TGCGCCAGCGGAACCTCGGGGACAGATTCTGGAAACACCATATATTTT	CASGTSGTDSGNTIYF
TRBV5-1	once	TRBJ2-7	.	TGCGCCAGCAGCTTGCAGGGGTACGAGCAGTACTTC	CASSLQGYEQYF
TRBV5-6	few	TRBJ1-5	.	TGTGCCAGCAGCTTGGAGGAGGCTCAGCCCCAGCATTTT	CASSLEEAQPQHF
TRBV30	.	TRBJ2-1	TRBD2	TGTGCCTGGAGTAGCGGGAGTGTTTACAATGAGCAGTTCTTC	CAWSSGSVYNEQFF
TRBV5-6	few	TRBJ2-2	.	TGTGCCAGCAGCGTGACAGAGGCCGGGGAGCTGTTTTTT	CASSVTEAGELFF
TRBV4-1	.	TRBJ1-1	TRBD1	TGCGCCAGCAGCCAAGATAGGGGGCGCACTGAAGCTTTCTTT	CASSQDRGRTEAFF
TRBV6-1	.	TRBJ2-5	.	TGTGCCAGCAGTGAAAGGAGGCGGAGTGGGGTGACCCAGTACTTC	CASSERRRSGVTQYF
TRBV5-1	.	TRBJ1-1	TRBD1	TGCGCCAGCAGCCTCCGGGACAGCACTGAGGCTTTCTTT	CASSLRDSTEAFF
TRBV7-9	once	TRBJ1-5	TRBD1	TGTGCCAGCAGCTTAGCAGCAGGGGGCAACCAGCCCCAGCATTTT	CASSLAAGGNQPQHF
TRBV4-1	.	TRBJ2-7	.	TGCGCCAGCAGCCCAGATGAAGAGGGAATCTACGAGCAGTACTTC	CASSPDEEGIYEQYF
TRBV2	.	TRBJ2-1	TRBD2	TGTGCCAGCAGGCCTAGCGGGGGGTATAATGAGCAGTTCTTC	CASRPSGGYNEQFF
TRBV6-6	.	TRBJ2-5	TRBD2	TGTGCCAGCCTTCGAGCGGGAGAGGACGAGACCCAGTACTTC	CASLRAGEDETQYF
TRBV4-1	.	TRBJ2-3	TRBD2	TGCGCCAGCAGCCAAGCCTTCGGGGGGGGCTTCACAGATACGCAGTATTTT	CASSQAFGGGFTDTQYF
TRBV6-1	.	TRBJ2-1	TRBD2	TGTGCCAGCAGTAGCGGGAGTGGGTACAATGAGCAGTTCTTC	CASSSGSGYNEQFF
TRBV5-6	few	TRBJ1-4	TRBD1	TGTGCCAGCAGCAGACCCGGAGGACAGGGGTATGAAAAACTGTTTTTT	CASSRPGGQGYEKLFF
TRBV6-5	.	TRBJ2-3	TRBD2	TGTGCCAGCAGTTCAGTCCCCAGCGGGATCGAAAATACGCAGTATTTT	CASSSVPSGIENTQYF
TRBV11-3	.	TRBJ2-7	TRBD1	TGTGCCAGCAGCCCCGACAGGGGGGACTACGAGCAGTACTTC	CASSPDRGDYEQYF
TRBV29-1	once	TRBJ2-7	TRBD2	TGCAGCGTTGAAGGTCGAGCTAGCGGGGGGGTGTACGAGCAGTACTTC	CSVEGRASGGVYEQYF
TRBV7-2	.	TRBJ1-5	TRBD1	TGTGCCAGCAGCCCCAACAGGGGGCACTGGAGCAATCAGCCCCAGCATTTT	CASSPNRGHWSNQPQHF
TRBV11-2	.	TRBJ1-1	TRBD1	TGTGCCAGCAGCAGTCCTCTACAGGGGTTAAGTCTCCCGCGGTCGTCAGCTTTCTTT	CASSSPLQGLSLPRSSAFF
TRBV9	.	TRBJ1-3	.	TGTGCCAGCAGCGTTGGAGGAGGGGTCTCTGGAAACACCATATATTTT	CASSVGGGVSGNTIYF
TRBV10-3	.	TRBJ1-2	.	TGTGCCATCAGTGAGTCGGCCTATGGCTACACCTTC	CAISESAYGYTF
TRBV10-3	.	TRBJ1-1	.	TGTGCCATCAGTGAGCTCCTTCGGACAAGCATCATGAACACTGAAGCTTTCTTT	CAISELLRTSIMNTEAFF
TRBV11-3	.	TRBJ2-2	TRBD2	TGTGCCAGCAGCTTAGCTCTAGCGGGAGTGACCGGGGAGCTGTTTTTT	CASSLALAGVTGELFF
TRBV7-9	few	TRBJ2-3	TRBD2	TGTGCCAGCAGCCCTCTAGCGGGCGGTGCTTATACGCAGTATTTT	CASSPLAGGAYTQYF
TRBV11-3	.	TRBJ1-4	TRBD1	TGTGCCAGCAGCCCTACGACAGGGGCTAATGAAAAACTGTTTTTT	CASSPTTGANEKLFF
TRBV10-3	.	TRBJ2-6	.	TGTGCCATCAGCTCAAGCCAGGTCTCTGGGGCCAACGTCCTGACTTTC	CAISSSQVSGANVLTF
TRBV9	.	TRBJ2-1	.	TGTGCCAGCAGCGACACAGGGAACTCCTACAATGAGCAGTTCTTC	CASSDTGNSYNEQFF
TRBV4-1	.	TRBJ1-3	.	TGCGCCAGCAGCCAAGTCCCAGGGAACGCTGGAAACACCATATATTTT	CASSQVPGNAGNTIYF
TRBV5-1	.	TRBJ2-5	TRBD2	TGCGCCAGCAGCCGTCTAGCGGGGGGGGAGACCCAGTACTTC	CASSRLAGGETQYF
TRBV6-5	.	TRBJ1-2	TRBD1	TGTGCCAGCAGCTGGACAGGGGGCTATGGCTACACCTTC	CASSWTGGYGYTF
TRBV10-2	.	TRBJ1-2	TRBD1	TGCGCCATTTCGGACAGGTCAGGCGGGGGCTACACCTTC	CAISDRSGGGYTF
TRBV6-1	.	TRBJ1-5	.	TGTGCCAGCAGTGTCCGACTTCAGCCCCAGCATTTT	CASSVRLQPQHF
TRBV6-1	.	TRBJ1-1	.	TGTGCCAGCAGGGGCAGAGTGAACACTGAAGCTTTCTTT	CASRGRVNTEAFF
TRBV10-1	.	TRBJ2-7	.	TGCGCCAGCAGTCCCGGGAGAGGAGACGAGCAGTACTTC	CASSPGRGDEQYF
TRBV7-2	.	TRBJ2-3	.	TGTGCCAGCAGCTCTCCCAGGAGCACAGATACGCAGTATTTT	CASSSPRSTDTQYF